This T cell receptor (beta chain) appears in the sequencing data of a study of blood T cells in healthy people across ages. Study results and limitations: Donor CMV status, an unknown factor, possibly confounded changes in expanded clonotypes. Age brought a roughly linear fall in TCR beta diversity measured per million T cells.

Primed by a sample-barcoded 5' primer and a J-beta primer mix, a second PCR proceeded for roughly 6 to 12 cycles. Every molecule of cDNA carried a tag from a template-switch adaptor with 12 random nucleotides. Via MiXCR, TCRdb re-called the 5' RACE reads, giving one row per CDR3 protein. The data contain approximately 1.5 million distinct CDR3 sequences, approximately 43% of them singletons. Worth noting for this clonotype: Its antigen is as yet unknown.

The ends were cut back, 7 bases at V and 0 bases at J, with 16 bases in the middle. This CDR3 contains 15 residues. The sequencing input was blood. The chain employs TRBV12-3 or TRBV12-4 and TRBJ2-7; D perhaps matches TRBD1 (5 bases). This clonotype originated in a woman aged 18-30 years in good health. The DNA for the CDR3 is TGTGCCAGCAAATTAGGAGACAGTGCCTCCTACGAGCAGTACTTC. Translated, it gives CASKLGDSASYEQYF.